The T cell receptor (beta chain) described here comes from a study of vaccination effects on CD4 cells after COVID-19. Repertoires were generated with immunoSEQ multiplex PCR, while TCRdb's copy carries only in-frame clones and drops some. The table shows some 40,000 clones, with roughly 87% occurring only once. CD4+ T cell isolation took place after about nine days of culture. Nucleocapsid antibodies were negative in the vaccine recipients, who had never had SARS-CoV-2 infection. Trimming removed 3 bases from V and 8 bases from J; junction bases left unmatched: 4. Germline V CDR1 and CDR2: KGHSH, LQKENI. The CDR3 runs 15 residues. Note on this clone: Its antigen remains unidentified.

The sequence came from a human donor who received a COVID-19 vaccine. Sequencing was performed on CD4+ T cells from PBMCs cultured without peptide, taken before COVID-19 vaccination. J is TRBJ1-6 and V is TRBV18; 10 bases are a match to TRBD1. In DNA form, the CDR3 reads TGTGCCAGCTCACCGGTGGGGACAGGGGATTCACCCCTCCACTTT. Its translation: CASSPVGTGDSPLHF.